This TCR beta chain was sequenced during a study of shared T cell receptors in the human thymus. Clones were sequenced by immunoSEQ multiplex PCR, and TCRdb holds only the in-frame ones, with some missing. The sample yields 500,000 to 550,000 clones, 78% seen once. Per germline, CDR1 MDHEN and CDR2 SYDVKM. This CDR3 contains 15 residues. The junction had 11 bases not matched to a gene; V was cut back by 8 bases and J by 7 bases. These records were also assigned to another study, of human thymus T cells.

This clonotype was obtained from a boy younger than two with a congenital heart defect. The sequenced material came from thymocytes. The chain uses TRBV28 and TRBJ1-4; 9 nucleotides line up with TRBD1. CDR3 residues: CASRPNRGRPEKLFF. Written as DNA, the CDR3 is TGTGCCAGCCGCCCCAACAGGGGGCGGCCTGAAAAACTGTTTTTT.